The rows below give T cell receptor beta chains drawn from one sample of a study of regulatory T cells in long-lasting Graves disease. TCRdb used MiXCR to reprocess the multiplex PCR reads, holding one entry per CDR3 protein. The data contain hundreds of thousands of distinct CDR3 sequences, 15% to 20% of them singletons. The same data also contributed to another study, on T cells in Graves' hyperthyroidism and ophthalmopathy.

The sequenced sample was peripheral blood mononuclear cells (PBMCs), obtained at new diagnosis, from a patient treated with antithyroid drugs. Receptors were obtained from a woman aged 25 to 39 with Graves disease. Each CDR3 is given with its conserved first and last residue. The order of the fields is V gene, CDR3 length, clone size, J gene, CDR3 protein. Clone size is stated in some rows and not others, as once, few, many or a class when expanded.

TRBV19	13	many	TRBJ1-1	CATDEGQGTEAFF
TRBV30	16	NA	TRBJ1-3	CAWSNGPISSGNTIYF
TRBV3-1	15	many	TRBJ2-7	CASSQASTGSYEQYF
TRBV28	14	many	TRBJ1-5	CASVPGQGGQPQHF
TRBV30	13	few	TRBJ1-2	CAWSLDSPRGYTF
TRBV7-3	15	NA	TRBJ2-7	CASSLTRGDAYEQYF
TRBV30	13	many	TRBJ2-3	CAWRQSSTDTQYF
TRBV6-5	16	many	TRBJ1-3	CASSYTWTVSGNTIYF
TRBV4-1	20	NA	TRBJ2-7	CASSHFPGTGVPNYYYEQYF
TRBV6-1	14	NA	TRBJ2-3	CASSSGKHTDTQYF
TRBV24-1	12	NA	TRBJ2-7	CATSDLGGARHF
TRBV19	13	NA	TRBJ2-1	CASSMRESNEQFF
TRBV3-1	13	NA	TRBJ1-6	CASSQGQRSPLHF
TRBV24-1	16	NA	TRBJ2-1	CATSDLLAGGRDEQFF
TRBV18	15	NA	TRBJ2-3	CASSPPIRGPDTQYF
TRBV10-3	15	NA	TRBJ2-7	CAISESGTGVYEQYF
TRBV6-8	14	NA	TRBJ2-7	CASRGYGGLNEQYF
TRBV2	14	many	TRBJ2-7	CASSERDKDYEQYF
TRBV6-2/TRBV6-3	13	once	TRBJ1-1	CATKGGRNTEAFF
TRBV29-1	13	few	TRBJ2-2	CSAGTQNTGELFF
TRBV20-1	13	few	TRBJ2-1	CSGGKSSYNEQFF
TRBV18	16	NA	TRBJ2-1	CASSPRTGGAGDEQFF
TRBV20-1	14	many	TRBJ2-2	CSARRGANTGELFF
TRBV7-6	17	NA	NA	CASSLVAGEMGVGTQYF
TRBV19	14	few	TRBJ1-1	CASSIQGRITEAFF
TRBV27	12	many	TRBJ1-2	CATRTGGHGYTF